This TCR beta chain emerged from a study of T cell repertoires in cytomegalovirus infection. The overall study: Carrying CMV and the relevant HLA type showed in public TCR beta signatures.

As for this clonotype: The target antigen is unknown.

Via MiXCR, TCRdb re-called the reads, giving one row per CDR3 protein. The sample consists of a few hundred thousand distinct CDR3 sequences, 12% to 15% of them appearing once. Study-level points and caveats: HLA-C-restricted, CMV-specific TCR beta clonotypes were dominant ex vivo. There were carriers of CMV plus the relevant HLA, and cumulative public TCR beta family frequency identified them.

The ends were cut back, 1 base at V and 5 bases at J, with 8 bases in the middle. This CDR3 spans 13 amino acids. The germline V gene has CDR1 LNHDA and CDR2 SQIVND (reference sequence). The chain combines TRBV19 with TRBJ2-5, with D tentatively TRBD2 (5 bases). Sequencing input: PBMCs. The sequence came from a human donor in good health (CMV status not recorded). Some clones in this sample may be carry-over from other donors' samples. CDR3 sequence: CASSIGGLETQYF. Here the CDR3 DNA reads TGTGCCAGTAGTATAGGAGGGTTGGAGACCCAGTACTTC.